The entry below describes one TCR beta chain. Its specificity is unknown. The ends were cut back, 5 bases at V and 1 base at J, with 11 bases in the middle. Germline V gives CDR1 SGHVS, CDR2 FNYEAQ. CDR3 length equals 15 residues. This sample is part of a study of T cell repertoires in aging, cancer and after chemotherapy. Study-wide background: Over several months to years, re-sampled healthy donor repertoires clearly shared clones.

TCR beta rearrangements were amplified from peripheral blood genomic DNA. TRB rearrangements spanning V, D and J were amplified using mixed TRB-A/B primers. TCRdb re-derived calls from the multiplex PCR reads in MiXCR, one entry per CDR3 protein. The table records more than 8,500 distinct CDR3 sequences, around 39% of them present only once. Regarding the study as a whole: Compared with age-matched healthy donors, untreated hematological or solid cancer patients showed higher blood TCR clonality. In healthy donors, age-related TCR diversity loss mainly reflected lost richness.

V usage is TRBV7-6 and J usage is TRBJ2-2; D gene unclear. Input material: blood. This receptor was identified in a human donor in good health. CDR3 nucleotides: TGTGCCAGCAGCCAAAGTTGGGAGAACACCGGGGAGCTGTTTTTT. The encoded protein is CASSQSWENTGELFF.